The 20 T cell receptor beta chains listed next were all sequenced from one sample in a study of blood T cell repertoires in COVID-19. The assay was immunoSEQ multiplex PCR, and TCRdb's table has in-frame clones only and misses some. The sample includes 200,000 to 250,000 clones, 88% of them seen just once. Sequencing was done on a sample of peripheral blood. These receptors came from an older woman with acute or convalescent COVID-19.

The CDR3 loop is CASSQDARQGYGYTF. The CDR3 DNA is TGTGCCAGCAGCCAAGATGCGAGACAGGGGTATGGCTACACCTTC. The chain carries TRBV3-1 (or the pseudogene TRBV3-2) and TRBJ1-2; 8 positions agree with TRBD1. V was clipped by 0 bases and J by 5 bases; unmatched bases: 5. The CDR3 extends over 15 amino acids. Germline CDR1 reads LGHDT; CDR2 reads YNNKEL (reference sequence).

The chain couples TRBV19 to TRBJ1-2, with D maybe TRBD1 (5 bases). The V gene's germline CDR1 is LNHDA and CDR2 SQIVND (reference sequence). Deletions cut 5 bases from V and 0 bases from J, with 10 bases between. This CDR3 has 14 residues. CDR3 sequence reads: CASSWGVTNYGYTF. Here the CDR3 DNA reads TGTGCCAGTAGTTGGGGGGTCACTAACTATGGCTACACCTTC.

V and J are TRBV9 and TRBJ2-1; TRBD2 agrees at 10 bases. Germline CDR1 and CDR2: SGDLS and YYNGEE. The CDR3 sequence is 20 residues long. The trim removed 0 bases at V and 1 base at J, leaving 13 bases unmatched. The CDR3 sequence is CASSVGHGLAGVGSYNEQFF. In DNA, the CDR3 is TGTGCCAGCAGCGTAGGGCATGGGCTAGCGGGAGTGGGGTCCTACAATGAGCAGTTCTTC.

The rearrangement joins TRBV7-2 to TRBJ1-3, with no clear D. The CDR3 has 11 residues. The V end was cut by 6 bases, the J end by 7 bases, with 7 bases between. Germline CDR1 is SGHTA and CDR2 is FQGNSA. The DNA of the CDR3 is TGTGCCAGCAGTTCGTCGAACACCATATATTTT. This translates into CASSSSNTIYF.

This CDR3 is CASSRIGDRAFF. CDR3 nucleotides: TGTGCCAGCAGCCGGATCGGGGACAGAGCTTTCTTT. This chain uses TRBV6-5 with TRBJ1-1; 7 bases match TRBD1. V trimming: 6 bases; J trimming: 10 bases; junction bases outside the gene matches: 8. The germline gives CDR1 MNHEY, CDR2 SVGAGI. The CDR3 runs 12 residues.

The chain links TRBV4-2 to TRBJ1-4; TRBD1 matches 9 bases. V shed 8 bases and J 3 bases; nucleotides not matched to a gene: 1. This CDR3 has 13 amino acids. CDR1 LGHNA and CDR2 YNFKEQ come from the germline V gene. The CDR3 spells CASRTGANEKLFF. DNA of the CDR3: TGTGCCAGCCGGACAGGGGCTAATGAAAAACTGTTTTTT.

The chain links TRBV5-6 to TRBJ2-5, with D uncertain. This CDR3 spans 17 amino acids. Trimming left V 1 base short and J 1 base short, with 17 bases between. Germline CDR1 and CDR2: SGHDT and YYEEEE. The CDR3 spells CASSLLLSASTQETQYF. In nucleotides, the CDR3 is TGTGCCAGCAGCTTGCTCCTTTCAGCTAGTACCCAAGAGACCCAGTACTTC.

This sequence joins TRBV15 and TRBJ2-7; TRBD2 aligns across 8 bases. This CDR3 contains 18 residues. Germline CDR1 is LNHNV and CDR2 is YYDKDF (reference sequence). V dropped 0 bases and J dropped 1; count of bases not matched to a gene: 11. The CDR3 nucleotides read TGTGCCACCAGCAGAGATTTGACTAGACTAGCGCCTTCCTACGAGCAGTACTTC. Protein product: CATSRDLTRLAPSYEQYF.

This clone was seen only once. This chain uses TRBV6-2 or TRBV6-3 with TRBJ2-1; D possibly corresponds to TRBD1 (6 bases). Trimming cost V 5 bases and J 2 bases, with 16 bases left between them. The germline V gene has CDR1 MNHEY and CDR2 SVGEGT. This CDR3 contains 16 residues. CDR3 protein: CASSEQGSSAYNEQFF. The DNA for the CDR3 is TGTGCCAGCAGTGAGCAGGGGTCATCAGCCTACAATGAGCAGTTCTTC.

V and J are TRBV9 and TRBJ1-2; perhaps TRBD1 as D (6 bases). Germline CDR1 is SGDLS and CDR2 is YYNGEE. CDR3 length equals 14 residues. The V gene lost 3 bases and the J gene lost 1 base, with 10 bases spanning the gap. The CDR3 reads CASSARQVNYGYTF. DNA for the CDR3: TGTGCCAGCAGCGCCAGACAGGTTAACTATGGCTACACCTTC. The whole variable domain, filled in from reference TRBV9 and TRBJ1-2, reads DSGVTQTPKHLITATGQRVTLRCSPRSGDLSVYWYQQSLDQGLQFLIQYYNGEERAKGNILERFSAQQFPDLHSELNLSSLELGDSALYFCASSARQVNYGYTFGSGTRLTVV.

This clone has a single count. The V gene is TRBV5-4, the J gene TRBJ2-5; 7 nucleotides match TRBD1. The V gene end was trimmed by 4 bases and the J gene end by 5 bases; junction bases not matched to a gene: 14. Germline loops: CDR1 SGHNT, CDR2 YYREEE (reference sequence). This CDR3 spans 16 amino acids. In DNA, the CDR3 is TGTGCCAGCAGCCCGATAGGACAGGTGGGTCGGGAGACCCAGTACTTC. This gives the protein CASSPIGQVGRETQYF.

This clone was detected only once. This sample includes further DNA sequences coding for the same CDR3. The V gene is TRBV5-1, the J gene TRBJ2-1; D is unclear. Trimming pared 4 bases from V and 2 bases from J, leaving 7 bases between. Per germline, CDR1 SGHRS and CDR2 YFSETQ. The CDR3 totals 13 residues. The CDR3 sequence is CASSLATYNEQFF. The CDR3, as DNA: TGCGCCAGCAGCCTCGCGACCTACAATGAGCAGTTCTTC.

This clone was picked up a small number of times. The chain is built from TRBV5-6 and TRBJ2-2, with no clear D. The V end lost 0 bases, the J end lost 7 bases, and 19 bases lay between the germline ends. The length of the CDR3 is 17 residues. Germline loops: CDR1 SGHDT, CDR2 YYEEEE. The chain's CDR3 is CASSLASVLVRGGELFF. Here the CDR3 DNA reads TGTGCCAGCAGCTTGGCCAGCGTCTTGGTGCGAGGCGGGGAGCTGTTTTTT.

The chain has TRBV6-2 or TRBV6-3 and TRBJ2-7; D is undetermined. Germline V lookup: CDR1 MNHEY, CDR2 SVGEGT. Trimming shortened V by 2 bases and J by 2 bases, and 16 bases separated the two germline ends. The length of the CDR3 is 16 residues. CDR3 sequence (DNA): TGTGCCAGCAGTTACCCTCCGACGGGTCCCACCTACGAGCAGTACTTC. Its protein product is CASSYPPTGPTYEQYF.

The chain couples TRBV9 to TRBJ1-6; TRBD1 aligns across 10 bases. The junction had 4 bases not matched to a gene; V was cut back by 4 bases and J by 6 bases. Germline V gene lookup returns CDR1 SGDLS and CDR2 YYNGEE. The CDR3 sequence is 15 residues long. CDR3 sequence reads: CASSTRQGANSPLHF. The CDR3 region has the DNA TGTGCCAGCAGCACCCGACAGGGGGCTAATTCACCCCTCCACTTT.

The gene calls are TRBV7-3 and TRBJ1-1; 9 bases align to TRBD1. This CDR3 has 18 amino acids. The V gene end was trimmed by 0 bases and the J gene end by 4 bases; junction bases not matched to a gene: 12. In germline, CDR1 is SGHTA, CDR2 FQGTGA. In DNA form, the CDR3 reads TGTGCCAGCAGCTTAACCGCGAAGACAGGGGGTGATGGCACTGAAGCTTTCTTT. It translates to CASSLTAKTGGDGTEAFF. Using reference TRBV7-3 and TRBJ1-1 for the parts outside the CDR3, the full variable domain is GAGVSQTPSNKVTEKGKYVELRCDPISGHTALYWYRQSLGQGPEFLIYFQGTGAADDSGLPNDRFFAVRPEGSVSTLKIQRTERGDSAVYLCASSLTAKTGGDGTEAFFGQGTRLTVV.

J is TRBJ2-5 and V is TRBV9; 7 bases fit TRBD2. Germline CDR1 SGDLS, CDR2 YYNGEE. V was pared by 5 bases and J by 4 bases, with 11 bases of the junction left unmatched. The CDR3 runs to 15 residues. The DNA of the CDR3 is TGTGCCAGCAGACCGGGGGGAGCACCGGGAGAGACCCAGTACTTC. This gives the protein CASRPGGAPGETQYF.

V gene TRBV5-1 combines with J gene TRBJ2-1, with TRBD2 identical over 7 bases. The germline gives CDR1 SGHRS, CDR2 YFSETQ. Trimming took 4 bases from V and 0 from J; bases not matched to a gene: 1. CDR3 length: 14 residues. The CDR3 loop reads CASSPGGSYNEQFF. CDR3 sequence (DNA): TGCGCCAGCAGCCCGGGGGGCTCCTACAATGAGCAGTTCTTC.

This chain joins TRBV9 and TRBJ2-7; no clear D gene. V was cut by 2 bases and J by 3 bases, with 18 bases left in between. CDR1 is SGDLS and CDR2 is YYNGEE in the germline V gene. This CDR3 spans 16 amino acids. The CDR3 reads CASSVGTSLRSYEQYF. In nucleotides, the CDR3 is TGTGCCAGCAGCGTCGGCACCTCCCTGCGGAGCTACGAGCAGTACTTC. The full variable domain, in which reference TRBV9 and TRBJ2-7 provide the parts outside the CDR3, is DSGVTQTPKHLITATGQRVTLRCSPRSGDLSVYWYQQSLDQGLQFLIQYYNGEERAKGNILERFSAQQFPDLHSELNLSSLELGDSALYFCASSVGTSLRSYEQYFGPGTRLTVT.

The chain uses TRBV27 and TRBJ1-1, with 9 bases aligning to TRBD1. CDR3 size: 14 residues. V was clipped by 10 bases and J by 5 bases; unmatched bases: 11. Per germline, CDR1 MNHEY and CDR2 SMNVEV (reference sequence). CDR3 amino acids: CANLNHRGLTEAFF. The DNA of the CDR3 is TGTGCCAACCTAAACCACAGGGGGCTTACTGAAGCTTTCTTT.